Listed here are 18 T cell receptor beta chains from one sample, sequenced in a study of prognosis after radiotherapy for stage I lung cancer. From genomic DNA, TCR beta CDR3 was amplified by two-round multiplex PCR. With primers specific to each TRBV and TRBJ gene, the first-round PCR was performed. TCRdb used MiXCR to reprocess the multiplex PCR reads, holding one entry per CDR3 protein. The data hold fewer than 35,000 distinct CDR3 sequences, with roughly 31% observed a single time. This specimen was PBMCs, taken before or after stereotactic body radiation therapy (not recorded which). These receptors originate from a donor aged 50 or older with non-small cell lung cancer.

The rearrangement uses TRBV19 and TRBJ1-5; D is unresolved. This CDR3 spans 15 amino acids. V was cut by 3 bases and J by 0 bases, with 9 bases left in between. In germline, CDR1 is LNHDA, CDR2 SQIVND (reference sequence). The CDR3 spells CASSISGNSNQPQHF. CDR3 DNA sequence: TGTGCCAGTAGTATTTCCGGGAATAGCAATCAGCCCCAGCATTTT.

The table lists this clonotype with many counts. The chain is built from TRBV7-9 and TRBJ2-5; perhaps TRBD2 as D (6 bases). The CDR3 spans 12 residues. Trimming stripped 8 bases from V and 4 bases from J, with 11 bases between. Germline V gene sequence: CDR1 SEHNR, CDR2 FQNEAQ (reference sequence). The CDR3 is CASVAGLETQYF. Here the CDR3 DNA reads TGTGCCAGCGTGGCGGGGCTAGAGACCCAGTACTTC.

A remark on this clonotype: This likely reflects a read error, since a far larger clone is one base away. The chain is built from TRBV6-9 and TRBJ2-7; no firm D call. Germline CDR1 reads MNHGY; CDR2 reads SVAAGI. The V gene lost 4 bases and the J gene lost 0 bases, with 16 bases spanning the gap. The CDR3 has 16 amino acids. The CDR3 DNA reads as TGTGCCAGCAGTTGCTCGAAAGTTCAGGACTCCTACGAGCAGTACTTC. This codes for CASSCSKVQDSYEQYF.

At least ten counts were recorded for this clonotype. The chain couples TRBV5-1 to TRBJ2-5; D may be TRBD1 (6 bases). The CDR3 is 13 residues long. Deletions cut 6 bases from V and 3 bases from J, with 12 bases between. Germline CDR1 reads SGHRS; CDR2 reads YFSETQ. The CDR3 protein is CASTTGQEETQYF. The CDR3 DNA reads TGCGCCAGCACCACGGGACAAGAAGAGACCCAGTACTTC.

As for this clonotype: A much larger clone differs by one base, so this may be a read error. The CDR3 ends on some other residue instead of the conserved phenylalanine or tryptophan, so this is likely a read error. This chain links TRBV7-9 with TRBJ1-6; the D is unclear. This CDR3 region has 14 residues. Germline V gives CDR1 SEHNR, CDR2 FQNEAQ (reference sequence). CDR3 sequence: CASRLVLYNSPLHS. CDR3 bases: TGTGCCAGCAGATTAGTGCTGTATAATTCACCCCTCCACTCT.

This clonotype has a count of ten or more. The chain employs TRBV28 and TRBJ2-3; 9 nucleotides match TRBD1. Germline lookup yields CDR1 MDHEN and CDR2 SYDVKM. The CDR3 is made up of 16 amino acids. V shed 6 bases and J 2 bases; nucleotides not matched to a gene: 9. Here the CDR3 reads CASSSGGQGITDTQYF. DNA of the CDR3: TGTGCCAGCAGCTCCGGAGGACAGGGGATCACAGATACGCAGTATTTT.

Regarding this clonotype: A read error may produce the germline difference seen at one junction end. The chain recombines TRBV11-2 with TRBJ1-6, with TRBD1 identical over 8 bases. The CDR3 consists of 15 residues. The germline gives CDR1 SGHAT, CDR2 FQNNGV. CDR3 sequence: CASSYGAGGSSPIHF. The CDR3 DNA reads TGTGCCAGCAGCTACGGGGCAGGGGGCAGTTCACCCATCCACTTT. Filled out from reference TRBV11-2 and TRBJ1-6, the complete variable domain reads EAGVAQSPRYKIIEKRQSVAFWCNPISGHATLYWYQQILGQGPKLLIQFQNNGVVDDSQLPKDRFSAERLKGVDSTLKIQPAKLEDSAVYLCASSYGAGGSSPIHFGNGTRLTVT.

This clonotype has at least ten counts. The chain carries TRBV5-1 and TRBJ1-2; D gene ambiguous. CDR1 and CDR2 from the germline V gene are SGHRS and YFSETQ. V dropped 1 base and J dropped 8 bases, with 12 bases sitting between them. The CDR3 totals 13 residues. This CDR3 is CASSLNGLGGYTF. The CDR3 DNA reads TGCGCCAGCAGCTTGAATGGGTTAGGGGGCTACACCTTC.

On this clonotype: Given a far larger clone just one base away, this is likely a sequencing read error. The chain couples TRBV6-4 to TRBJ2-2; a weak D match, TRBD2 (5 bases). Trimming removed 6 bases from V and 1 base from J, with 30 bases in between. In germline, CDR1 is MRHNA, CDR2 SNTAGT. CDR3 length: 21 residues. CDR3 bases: TGTGCCAGCAGACCACCCTTAGCGTTTTTGAGGTACCGTGAGAACACCGGGGAGCTGTTTTTT. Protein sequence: CASRPPLAFLRYRENTGELFF.

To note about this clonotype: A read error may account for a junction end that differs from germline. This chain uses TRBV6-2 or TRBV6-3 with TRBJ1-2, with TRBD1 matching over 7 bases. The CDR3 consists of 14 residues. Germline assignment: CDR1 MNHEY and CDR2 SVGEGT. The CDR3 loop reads CASIPGTVNYCYTF. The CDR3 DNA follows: TGTGCCAGCATTCCCGGGACAGTAAACTATTGCTACACCTTC.

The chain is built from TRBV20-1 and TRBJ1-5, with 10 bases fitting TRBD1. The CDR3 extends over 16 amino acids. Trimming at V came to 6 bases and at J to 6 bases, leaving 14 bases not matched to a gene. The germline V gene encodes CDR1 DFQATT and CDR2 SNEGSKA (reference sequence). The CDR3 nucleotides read TGCAGTGCGACATCTACCGGGACAGGGGACAGTCAGCCCCAGCATTTT. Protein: CSATSTGTGDSQPQHF.

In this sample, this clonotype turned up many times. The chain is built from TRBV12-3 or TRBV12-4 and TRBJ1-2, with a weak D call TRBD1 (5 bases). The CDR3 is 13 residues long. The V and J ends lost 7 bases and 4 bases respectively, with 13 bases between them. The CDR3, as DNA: TGTGCCAGCACCAGGGATCCCCTCTATGGCTACACCTTC. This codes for CASTRDPLYGYTF.

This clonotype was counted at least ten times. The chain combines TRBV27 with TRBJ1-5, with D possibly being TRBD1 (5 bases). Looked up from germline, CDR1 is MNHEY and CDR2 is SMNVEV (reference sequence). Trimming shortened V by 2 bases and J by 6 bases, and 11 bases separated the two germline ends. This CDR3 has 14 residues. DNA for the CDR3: TGTGCCAGCAGTTTAGGAGGGGTCGGTCAGCCCCAGCATTTT. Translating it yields CASSLGGVGQPQHF.

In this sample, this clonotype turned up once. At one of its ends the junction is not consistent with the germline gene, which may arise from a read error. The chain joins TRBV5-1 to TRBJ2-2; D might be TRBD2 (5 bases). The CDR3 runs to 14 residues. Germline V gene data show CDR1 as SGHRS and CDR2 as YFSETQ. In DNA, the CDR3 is TGCGCCAGCAGCTTGGCATGGGGTACCGGGGAGCAGTTTTTT. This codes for CASSLAWGTGEQFF.

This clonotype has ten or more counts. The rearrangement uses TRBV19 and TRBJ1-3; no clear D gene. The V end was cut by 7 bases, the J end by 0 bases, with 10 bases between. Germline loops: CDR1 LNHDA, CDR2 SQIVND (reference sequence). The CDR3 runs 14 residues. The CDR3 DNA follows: TGTGCCAGTAAATCCCGGGACTCTGGAAACACCATATATTTT. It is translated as CASKSRDSGNTIYF.

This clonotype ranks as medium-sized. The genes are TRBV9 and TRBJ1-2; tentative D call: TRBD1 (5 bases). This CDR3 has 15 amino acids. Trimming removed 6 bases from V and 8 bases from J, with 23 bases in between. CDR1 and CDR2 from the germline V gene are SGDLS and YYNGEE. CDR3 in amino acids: CASNRAGRSTGGYTF. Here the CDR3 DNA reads TGTGCCAGCAACAGAGCGGGACGTTCAACGGGCGGCTACACCTTC.

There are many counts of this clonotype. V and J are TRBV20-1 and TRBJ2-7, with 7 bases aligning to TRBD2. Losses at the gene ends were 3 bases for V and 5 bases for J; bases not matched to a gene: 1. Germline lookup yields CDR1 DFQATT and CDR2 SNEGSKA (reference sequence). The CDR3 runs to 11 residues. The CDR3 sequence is CSARREHEQYF. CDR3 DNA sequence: TGCAGTGCTAGGCGGGAGCACGAGCAGTACTTC.

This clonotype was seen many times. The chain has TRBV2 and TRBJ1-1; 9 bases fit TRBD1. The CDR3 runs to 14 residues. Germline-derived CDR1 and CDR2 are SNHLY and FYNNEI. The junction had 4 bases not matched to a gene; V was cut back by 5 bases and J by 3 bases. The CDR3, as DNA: TGTGCCAGCAGTTTACGGACAGGGGACACTGAAGCTTTCTTT. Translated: CASSLRTGDTEAFF.